The 27 T cell receptor beta chains given below trace back to one sample, sequenced in a study of human T cells and chemical hapten exposure. TCRdb re-called the RACE reads through MiXCR, storing one row per CDR3 protein. The data hold approximately 400,000 distinct CDR3 sequences, with more than 4.5% observed a single time. Time point specified: patch test 1, 2 weeks after DPC sensitization. Stated treatment: therapeutic diphenylcyclopropenone sensitization with weekly scalp DPC. The specimen was whole blood, collected in connection with sensitization to the hapten diphenylcyclopropenone (DPC). These receptor sequences come from a woman between 50 and 59 years old with alopecia areata. Some clones in this sample may be carry-over from other donors' samples.

At least ten counts were recorded for this clonotype. V and J are TRBV6-5 and TRBJ2-3; possibly TRBD2 for D (6 bases). Deletions cut 6 bases from V and 4 bases from J, with 17 bases between. This CDR3 has 15 residues. Per the germline V gene, CDR1 is MNHEY and CDR2 is SVGAGI. The CDR3 region has the DNA TGTGCCAGCAGCCCACGGGGGAATAGGGCAGATACGCAGTATTTT. Protein product: CASSPRGNRADTQYF.

This clonotype occurred many times. The chain couples TRBV3-1 to TRBJ2-3; perhaps TRBD2 as D (6 bases). V lost 4 bases to trimming and J lost 1 base, with 15 bases between them. Looked up from germline, CDR1 is LGHDT and CDR2 is YNNKEL (reference sequence). The CDR3 covers 16 residues. CDR3 sequence: CASSPYKRVRTDTQYF. CDR3 in DNA: TGTGCCAGCAGCCCGTACAAGCGGGTTCGCACAGATACGCAGTATTTT.

The J gene is TRBJ1-1, the V gene TRBV20-1; 9 positions match TRBD1. The germline CDR1 and CDR2 sequences are DFQATT and SNEGSKA (reference sequence). Trimming removed 3 bases from V and 8 bases from J; junction bases left unmatched: 4. This CDR3 has 12 amino acids. The CDR3 here is CSASTGTGEAFF. CDR3 coding DNA: TGCAGTGCTAGCACCGGGACAGGGGAAGCTTTCTTT.

This clonotype was recorded at least ten times. CDR3: CSAPKIPISGRETDTQYF. In DNA form, the CDR3 reads TGCAGTGCTCCAAAGATCCCAATTAGCGGGAGGGAGACAGATACGCAGTATTTT. The chain employs TRBV20-1 and TRBJ2-3; TRBD2 matches at 11 bases. The CDR3 runs 18 residues. Trimming at V came to 5 bases and at J to 3 bases, leaving 16 bases not matched to a gene. Germline V CDR1 and CDR2: DFQATT, SNEGSKA (reference sequence).

There are a few counts of this clonotype. The chain joins TRBV12-5 to TRBJ1-2; no reliable D call. Germline V gives CDR1 LGHNT, CDR2 FRNRAP. Between the trimmed V and J ends, which lost 1 base and 8 bases, there was a span of 5 bases. CDR3 length equals 11 residues. The CDR3 nucleotides read TGTGCTAGTGGTTTGGGTCTAGGCTACACCTTC. Protein product: CASGLGLGYTF.

The chain carries TRBV20-1 and TRBJ2-1, with 11 bases aligning to TRBD2. CDR1 and CDR2 from the germline V gene are DFQATT and SNEGSKA (reference sequence). The CDR3 consists of 16 residues. V was pared by 8 bases and J by 7 bases, with 16 bases of the junction left unmatched. CDR3 in amino acids: CSTIKRLAGNRNEQFF. CDR3 nucleotide sequence: TGCAGTACCATAAAGAGACTAGCGGGGAACCGGAATGAGCAGTTCTTC.

In its sample, this clonotype was seen a few times. The chain carries TRBV6-2 or TRBV6-3 and TRBJ1-2; maybe TRBD1 (5 bases). CDR1 and CDR2 (germline): MNHEY, SVGEGT. The CDR3 spans 12 residues. V lost 7 bases and J lost 7, with 13 bases in between. The CDR3 here is CASTPEGTGYTF. CDR3 nucleotide sequence: TGTGCCAGCACACCCGAGGGGACTGGCTACACCTTC.

This clonotype came up many times. This chain links TRBV6-2 or TRBV6-3 with TRBJ2-7; 7 bases are shared with TRBD1. Germline V gene sequence: CDR1 MNHEY, CDR2 SVGEGT. The CDR3 length is 14 residues. J lost 3 bases, V lost 2 bases, and 4 bases had no gene match. In DNA, the CDR3 is TGTGCCAGCAGTTACAGGGACAGTCTCTACGAGCAGTACTTC. This codes for CASSYRDSLYEQYF.

This chain links TRBV4-3 with TRBJ2-1; D possibly corresponds to TRBD1 (5 bases). There are 19 residues in the CDR3. V gave up 0 bases and J gave up 0 bases, with 18 bases separating them. Germline values: CDR1 LGHNA, CDR2 YSLEER. The CDR3 sequence: CASSQDRPAGPLSYNEQFF. The CDR3 nucleotides are TGCGCCAGCAGCCAAGATCGCCCGGCAGGGCCCCTCTCCTACAATGAGCAGTTCTTC.

The rearrangement uses TRBV7-8 and TRBJ1-5; a possible D gene is TRBD1 (5 bases). Trimming left V 5 bases short and J 0 bases short, with 11 bases between. The germline CDR1 and CDR2 sequences are SGHVS and FQNEAQ. CDR3 size: 15 residues. CDR3 sequence reads: CASSLTANSNQPQHF. CDR3 nucleotides: TGTGCCAGCAGCCTGACAGCTAATAGCAATCAGCCCCAGCATTTT.

The V call is TRBV5-6, the J call TRBJ1-2; D is possibly TRBD1 (6 bases). This CDR3 contains 15 residues. Trimming left V 1 base short and J 4 bases short, with 14 bases between. Looked up from germline, CDR1 is SGHDT and CDR2 is YYEEEE. The CDR3 is CASSLRGAQGYGYTF. CDR3 bases: TGTGCCAGCAGCTTGAGGGGGGCGCAAGGCTATGGCTACACCTTC.

This clonotype was observed at least ten times. The V and J genes are TRBV3-1 and TRBJ2-3; the D gene is possibly TRBD2 (6 bases). Trimming took off 3 bases at V and 0 bases at J, with 13 bases between the two ends. Germline loops: CDR1 LGHDT, CDR2 YNNKEL (reference sequence). This CDR3 comprises 16 residues. This chain's CDR3 is CASSQGGTWSTDTQYF. CDR3 nucleotide sequence: TGTGCCAGCAGCCAGGGCGGGACGTGGAGCACAGATACGCAGTATTTT.

In this sample, this clonotype turned up a few times. The chain employs TRBV27 and TRBJ2-7; 8 bases fit TRBD2. The CDR3 extends over 15 amino acids. V lost 0 bases, J lost 2 bases, and 3 bases stayed unmatched. CDR1 and CDR2 from the germline V gene are MNHEY and SMNVEV (reference sequence). As DNA, the CDR3 is TGTGCCAGCAGTTTATCGGCGGGAGGAGCCTACGAGCAGTACTTC. It yields the protein CASSLSAGGAYEQYF.

Concerning this clonotype itself: The junction departs from the called germline gene at one end, perhaps through a read error. The rearrangement uses TRBV27 and TRBJ2-1; TRBD2 is a possible D gene (5 bases). The CDR3 consists of 13 residues. Per germline, CDR1 MNHEY and CDR2 SMNVEV (reference sequence). CDR3 sequence reads: CASTLGGGNEQFF. The DNA of the CDR3 is TGTGCCAGCACTTTAGGAGGAGGTAATGAGCAGTTCTTC.

At least ten counts were recorded for this clonotype. The genes are TRBV12-3 or TRBV12-4 and TRBJ2-5; D assignment may be TRBD1 or TRBD2 (5 bases each). The CDR3 length is 14 residues. Trimming took off 6 bases at V and 3 bases at J, with 14 bases between the two ends. The CDR3 DNA follows: TGTGCCAGCAGCCCCCGGGACGGTAAAGAGACCCAGTACTTC. Protein: CASSPRDGKETQYF.

On this clonotype: This may be a read error: a much more frequent sequence differs by one nucleotide. The J gene is TRBJ2-3, the V gene TRBV15; the match to TRBD1 covers 9 bases. Germline V gene lookup returns CDR1 LNHNV and CDR2 YYDKDF (reference sequence). Unmatched junction bases numbered 12, after V lost 6 bases and J lost 8 bases. The CDR3 sequence is 15 residues long. CDR3 loop: CATRPAGTGTGTQYF. The CDR3 DNA is TGTGCCACCAGGCCCGCGGGGACAGGGACTGGTACGCAGTATTTT.

This clonotype was seen just once. The chain combines TRBV14 with TRBJ2-7; 13 bases map to TRBD2. The germline CDR1 and CDR2 sequences are SGHDN and FVKESK. Trimming at V came to 4 bases and at J to 5 bases, leaving 11 bases not matched to a gene. The CDR3 runs 17 residues. The CDR3 DNA sequence: TGTGCCAGCAGCCGCCCGACTAGCGGGAGGCCCATAAACGAGCAGTACTTC. Its protein product is CASSRPTSGRPINEQYF.

This clonotype was seen repeatedly, ten times or more. The chain links TRBV20-1 to TRBJ1-4; D uncertain. The CDR3 length is 14 residues. V was shortened by 2 bases and J by 5 bases, with 12 bases between the two germline ends. Germline CDR1 DFQATT, CDR2 SNEGSKA (reference sequence). The CDR3 DNA is TGCAGTGCTAGAACTCAGGAAAACAATGAAAAACTGTTTTTT. It codes for CSARTQENNEKLFF.

The chain uses TRBV20-1 and TRBJ2-7; 8 bases align to TRBD1. CDR3 length: 14 amino acids. The trim removed 3 bases at V and 0 bases at J, leaving 4 bases unmatched. Per germline, CDR1 DFQATT and CDR2 SNEGSKA (reference sequence). CDR3 DNA sequence: TGCAGTGCTAGGGGACAGGACCACTCCTACGAGCAGTACTTC. Its translation: CSARGQDHSYEQYF.

This clonotype showed up many times. The CDR3 DNA reads as TGCGCCAGCAGAGAAGGGATTGTGGACTATGGCTACACCTTC. Translating gives CASREGIVDYGYTF. This chain connects TRBV10-2 to TRBJ1-2; D not certain. The CDR3 consists of 14 residues. Germline lookup yields CDR1 WSHSY and CDR2 SAAADI. V gave up 6 bases and J gave up 3 bases, with 14 bases separating them.

This clonotype occurred many times. The chain is built from TRBV9 and TRBJ1-2; D gene ambiguous. Trimming removed 0 bases at V and 0 bases at J, with 9 bases between. This CDR3 comprises 15 residues. Germline V gives CDR1 SGDLS, CDR2 YYNGEE. The CDR3 loop reads CASSVGNSPNYGYTF. DNA for the CDR3: TGTGCCAGCAGCGTAGGAAACAGCCCTAACTATGGCTACACCTTC.

In this sample, this clonotype turned up many times. The J gene is TRBJ1-2, the V gene TRBV27; no definite D call. Germline V gene lookup returns CDR1 MNHEY and CDR2 SMNVEV (reference sequence). This CDR3 comprises 16 residues. The V gene lost 6 bases and the J gene lost 0 bases, with 17 bases spanning the gap. The CDR3: CASRPVPQRSNYGYTF. For the CDR3, the DNA is TGTGCCAGCAGGCCCGTCCCGCAACGATCTAACTATGGCTACACCTTC.

This clonotype came up many times. The rearrangement joins TRBV5-6 to TRBJ2-6, with 7 bases matching TRBD2. The CDR3 loop spans 19 amino acids. The V and J ends lost 0 bases and 2 bases, in that order; junction bases with no gene match: 11. Germline V gene lookup returns CDR1 SGHDT and CDR2 YYEEEE. The CDR3 DNA reads TGTGCCAGCAGCTTGGCCGGGGGGAGCCTCTCCCCTGGGGCCAACGTCCTGACTTTC. Translation: CASSLAGGSLSPGANVLTF.

This clonotype appeared many times. DNA for the CDR3: TGTGCCAGCAGGGAGGGGGCCGCCCCTAATTCACCCCTCCACTTT. Its protein product is CASREGAAPNSPLHF. The rearrangement uses TRBV12-3 or TRBV12-4 and TRBJ1-6, with 7 bases aligning to TRBD1. CDR3 length: 15 residues. Losses at the gene ends were 6 bases for V and 6 bases for J; bases not matched to a gene: 8.

The V and J genes are TRBV6-2 or TRBV6-3 and TRBJ2-1; 9 bases map to TRBD2. Germline trimming cut 6 bases from V and 8 bases from J; bases unmatched to any gene: 11. CDR1 is MNHEY, CDR2 SVGEGT, per germline. The CDR3 contains 15 residues. CDR3: CASRTSGSTLDEQFF. For the CDR3, the DNA is TGTGCCAGCAGAACTAGCGGGTCCACTCTCGATGAGCAGTTCTTC.

This clonotype was found many times. The chain has TRBV29-1 and TRBJ2-3; 11 bases align to TRBD2. The germline V gene encodes CDR1 SQVTM and CDR2 ANQGSEA. CDR3 length: 13 amino acids. With V trimmed by 6 bases and J by 8 bases, 7 bases remained unmatched. The CDR3 loop is CSVPLAGVVTQYF. DNA for the CDR3: TGCAGCGTCCCACTAGCGGGAGTGGTTACGCAGTATTTT.

In this sample, this clonotype turned up many times. The CDR3 region is CASSQADHYEQYF. The CDR3 DNA reads TGTGCCAGCAGCCAGGCAGACCACTACGAGCAGTACTTC. The chain combines TRBV11-2 with TRBJ2-7; no firm D call. Looked up from germline, CDR1 is SGHAT and CDR2 is FQNNGV. Deletions cut 5 bases from V and 3 bases from J, with 11 bases between. CDR3 size: 13 residues.